Sequencing of this TCR beta chain was carried out in a study of cytomegalovirus exposure and HLA in healthy donors. Overall study: Previous work identified 95 million to 140 million unique TCR beta sequences from about 179 million T cells. General study results and limits: For TCR beta chains, V- and J-gene trimming was later linked to a missense DCLRE1C variant. Per published accounts, TCR beta sequences correctly predicted the HLA-A and HLA-B alleles of most subjects.

Germline V gene data show CDR1 as MDHEN and CDR2 as SYDVKM. The CDR3 consists of 14 residues. Between the trimmed V and J ends, which lost 9 bases and 3 bases, there was a span of 15 bases. About this clone: Its cognate antigen is unknown.

60 Vbeta and 13 Jbeta primers were used in PCR. TCRdb's table, derived via immunoSEQ multiplex PCR, lists solely in-frame clones and lacks some. The data contain some 67,000 clones, less than 80% of them seen just once; the ten biggest clones take up 7.8%. The TCR originated in a man aged 60 to 69 in good health and CMV-seropositive. The sample was PBMCs. The chain uses TRBV28 and TRBJ1-5, with a possible D match to TRBD1 (5 bases). CDR3 sequence: CASAGGGFNQPQHF. The CDR3 DNA reads as TGTGCCAGTGCGGGGGGGGGATTCAATCAGCCCCAGCATTTT.